This T cell receptor (beta chain) was profiled in a study of T-cell reconstitution after alpha-beta-depleted transplantation in children. A library of TCRbeta sequences, prepared with unique molecular identifiers, was generated. TCRdb re-derived calls from the PCR reads in MiXCR, one entry per CDR3 protein. This sample has around 450,000 distinct CDR3 sequences; roughly 15% occur once, and the top ten carry just under 30%. The length of the CDR3 is 13 residues. The germline V and J ends were trimmed by 6 bases and 6 bases, with 14 bases remaining between them. Germline V lookup: CDR1 MDHEN, CDR2 SYDVKM.

The V call is TRBV28, the J call TRBJ1-1; tentative D call: TRBD1 (6 bases). The TCR originated in a boy less than two years old who had a stem cell transplant for Wiskott-Aldrich syndrome, so the T cells may come from the graft donor. The sequences come from PBMCs, mostly from graft donor cells, collected 360 days after TCRalphabeta/CD19-depleted stem cell transplant. The CDR3 loop is CASSPGGLPEAFF. CDR3 DNA: TGTGCCAGCAGCCCTGGGGGCTTGCCTGAAGCTTTCTTT.